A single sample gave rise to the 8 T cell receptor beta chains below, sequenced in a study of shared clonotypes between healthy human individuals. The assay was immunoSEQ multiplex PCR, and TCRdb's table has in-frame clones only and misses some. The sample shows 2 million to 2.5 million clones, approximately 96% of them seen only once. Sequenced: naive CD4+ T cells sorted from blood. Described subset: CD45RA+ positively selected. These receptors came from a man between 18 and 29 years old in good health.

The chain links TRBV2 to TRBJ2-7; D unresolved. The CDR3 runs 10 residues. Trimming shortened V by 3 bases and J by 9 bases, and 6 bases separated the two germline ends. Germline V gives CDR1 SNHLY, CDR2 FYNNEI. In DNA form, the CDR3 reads TGTGCCAGCAGTGAGCAATGGCAGTACTTC. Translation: CASSEQWQYF.

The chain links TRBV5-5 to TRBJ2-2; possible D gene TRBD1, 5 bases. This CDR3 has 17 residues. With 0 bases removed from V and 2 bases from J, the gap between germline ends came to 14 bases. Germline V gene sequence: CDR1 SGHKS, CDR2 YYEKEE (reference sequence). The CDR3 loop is CASSLDWQGLNTGELFF. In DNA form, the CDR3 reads TGTGCCAGCAGCTTGGATTGGCAGGGATTAAACACCGGGGAGCTGTTTTTT.

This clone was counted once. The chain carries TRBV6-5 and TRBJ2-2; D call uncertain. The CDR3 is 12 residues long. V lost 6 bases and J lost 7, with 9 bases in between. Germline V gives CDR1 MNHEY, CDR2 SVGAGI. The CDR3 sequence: CASRRKVGELFF. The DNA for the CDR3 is TGTGCCAGCAGAAGGAAGGTCGGGGAGCTGTTTTTT.

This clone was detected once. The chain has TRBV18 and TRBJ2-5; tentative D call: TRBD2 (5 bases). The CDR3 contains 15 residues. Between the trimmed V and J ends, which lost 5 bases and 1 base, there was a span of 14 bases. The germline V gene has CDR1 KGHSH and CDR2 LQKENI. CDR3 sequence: CASSFTSGSQETQYF. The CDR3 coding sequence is TGTGCCAGCTCATTCACGAGCGGATCCCAAGAGACCCAGTACTTC.

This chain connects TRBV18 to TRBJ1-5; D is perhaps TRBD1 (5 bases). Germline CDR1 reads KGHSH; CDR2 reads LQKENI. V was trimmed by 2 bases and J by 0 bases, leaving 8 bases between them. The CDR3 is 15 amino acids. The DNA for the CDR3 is TGTGCCAGCTCACCAGGACATTTTAGCAATCAGCCCCAGCATTTT. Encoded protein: CASSPGHFSNQPQHF.

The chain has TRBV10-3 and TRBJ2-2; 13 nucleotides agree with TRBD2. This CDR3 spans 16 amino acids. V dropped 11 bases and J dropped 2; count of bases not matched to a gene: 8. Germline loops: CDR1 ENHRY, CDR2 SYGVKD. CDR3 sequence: CAGRTSGSSNTGELFF. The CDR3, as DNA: TGTGCCGGCCGGACTAGCGGGAGCTCTAACACCGGGGAGCTGTTTTTT.

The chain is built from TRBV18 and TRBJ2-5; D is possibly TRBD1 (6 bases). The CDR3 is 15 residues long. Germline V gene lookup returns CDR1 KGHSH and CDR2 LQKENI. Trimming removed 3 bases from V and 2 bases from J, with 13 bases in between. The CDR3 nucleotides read TGTGCCAGCTCACCTCGAAGGACAGCGCAAGAGACCCAGTACTTC. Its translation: CASSPRRTAQETQYF. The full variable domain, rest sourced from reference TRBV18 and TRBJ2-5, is NAGVMQNPRHLVRRRGQEARLRCSPMKGHSHVYWYRQLPEEGLKFMVYLQKENIIDESGMPKERFSAEFPKEGPSILRIQQVVRGDSAAYFCASSPRRTAQETQYFGPGTRLLVL.

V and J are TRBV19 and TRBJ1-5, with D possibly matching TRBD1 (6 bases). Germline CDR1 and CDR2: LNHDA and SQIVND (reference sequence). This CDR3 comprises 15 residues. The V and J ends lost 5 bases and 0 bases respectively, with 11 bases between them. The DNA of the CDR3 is TGTGCCAGTAGTGACGCGGGGGCTAGCAATCAGCCCCAGCATTTT. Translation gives CASSDAGASNQPQHF.